The following is a T cell receptor (beta chain) sequence with its context. Its antigen is not known. Researchers ran the PCR with 60 Vbeta and 13 Jbeta primers. The table came from immunoSEQ multiplex PCR; TCRdb's copy has only in-frame clones and leaves some out. The sample records 100,000 to 150,000 clones, 78% being singletons. The donors were healthy bone marrow donors. The data derive from a study of cytomegalovirus exposure and HLA in healthy donors. At the level of the study: An early release of data contained 70 million to 95 million unique TCRs, which came from HLA-typed donors. Study outcomes and limitations: Later genetic work tied a missense DCLRE1C variant to beta-chain V and J trimming.

The sequencing sample was made of PBMCs. The TCR was taken from a man in his thirties or forties in good health and CMV-seropositive.

Written as DNA, the CDR3 is TGTGCCAGCACAGACAGGGGAAACACTGAAGCTTTCTTT. Amino acid sequence: CASTDRGNTEAFF. V is TRBV6-6 and J is TRBJ1-1; 8 nucleotides align to TRBD1. This CDR3 comprises 13 residues. V shed 7 bases, J shed 2 bases, and the junction held 3 bases outside the gene matches. CDR1 and CDR2 from the germline V gene are MNHNY and SVGAGI (reference sequence).